A selection of T cell receptor beta chains follows, all from one sample in a study of CD8 T cells in ankylosing spondylitis. TCRdb independently ran MiXCR on the 5' RACE reads; one entry per CDR3 protein. The repertoire has about 230,000 distinct CDR3 sequences, approximately 7.6% of them found once; the top ten carry 4.8%. Sequencing was performed on blood, either unsorted or a sorted T cell fraction (not recorded which). Every receptor here comes from a female donor with ankylosing spondylitis or in good health (not recorded which). Each CDR3 is given with its conserved first and last residue. The order of the fields is V gene, D gene, clone size, J gene, CDR3 protein, CDR3 DNA. D genes are given only for firm matches. Clone size is shown for a subset of rows, as once, few, many or a class of expanded clone.

>TRBV7-2|-|few|TRBJ2-1
CASSSYYNEQFF
TGTGCCAGCAGCTCATACTACAATGAGCAGTTCTTC
>TRBV12-5|-|many|TRBJ2-7
CASGKPASNEQYF
TGTGCTAGTGGGAAACCCGCTAGTAACGAGCAGTACTTC
>TRBV7-9|-|-|TRBJ2-5
CASSLRKGETQYF
TGTGCCAGCAGCTTAAGAAAGGGAGAGACCCAGTACTTC
>TRBV9|-|-|TRBJ2-1
CASSATRGATYNEQFF
TGTGCCAGCAGCGCTACGAGGGGTGCTACTTACAATGAGCAGTTCTTC
>TRBV12-3/TRBV12-4|-|-|TRBJ1-5
CASRMVDQPQHF
TGTGCCAGCAGAATGGTGGATCAGCCCCAGCATTTT
>TRBV7-8|-|few|TRBJ2-1
CASREGLNNEQFF
TGTGCCAGCAGGGAGGGCCTCAACAATGAGCAGTTCTTC
>TRBV24-1|-|many|TRBJ2-2
CATQDTVGELFF
TGTGCCACCCAGGACACTGTCGGGGAGCTGTTTTTT
>TRBV20-1|-|many|TRBJ2-5
CSAPLPRGQETQYF
TGCAGTGCTCCCCTACCGCGCGGCCAAGAGACCCAGTACTTC
>TRBV29-1|-|many|TRBJ2-1
CSVEQGTFYNEQFF
TGCAGCGTTGAACAGGGGACCTTCTACAATGAGCAGTTCTTC
>TRBV20-1|TRBD1|many|TRBJ1-1
CSARAGDRGYTEAFF
TGCAGTGCTAGGGCTGGGGACAGGGGCTATACTGAAGCTTTCTTT
>TRBV12-3/TRBV12-4|-|many|TRBJ2-7
CASSLVASYEQYF
TGTGCCAGCAGTTTAGTAGCGAGCTACGAGCAGTACTTC
>TRBV7-2|TRBD2|-|TRBJ2-2
CASSSGLALGELFF
TGTGCCAGCAGCTCGGGACTAGCACTCGGGGAGCTGTTTTTT
>TRBV29-1|-|many|TRBJ1-3
CSAMWAHSGNTIYF
TGCAGCGCCATGTGGGCCCACTCTGGAAACACCATATATTTT
>TRBV6-1|-|many|TRBJ2-3
CASRARDASTDTQYF
TGTGCCAGCAGAGCCAGGGACGCTAGCACAGATACGCAGTATTTT
>TRBV18|-|many|TRBJ2-7
CASSPVTASYEQYF
TGTGCCAGCTCACCAGTGACAGCCTCCTACGAGCAGTACTTC
>TRBV27|TRBD2|many|TRBJ2-1
CASSLLAGGFNEQFF
TGTGCCAGCAGTTTACTAGCGGGAGGGTTCAATGAGCAGTTCTTC